The 10 T cell receptor beta chains presented below share a single source sample, sequenced in a study of T cells in Graves' hyperthyroidism and ophthalmopathy. What was amplified from RNA transcripts were TCR beta CDR3 regions. Initially, a first-round RT-PCR of the TCR CDR3 employed the HTBI primer set. One entry per CDR3 protein, called by TCRdb with MiXCR from the multiplex PCR reads. The repertoire holds about 380,000 distinct CDR3 sequences, with around 15% as singletons. Sequenced sample: blood. These receptors all stem from a woman aged 30 to 39 with Graves' ophthalmopathy.

At least ten counts were recorded for this clonotype. The genes are TRBV2 and TRBJ1-6; 11 positions agree with TRBD1. Germline loops: CDR1 SNHLY, CDR2 FYNNEI. The CDR3 consists of 15 residues. J was trimmed by 6 bases and V by 8 bases; bases with no gene match: 6. The CDR3 spells CASSGTGGSNSPLHF. For the CDR3, the DNA is TGTGCCAGCTCGGGGACAGGGGGGTCTAATTCACCCCTCCACTTT.

There are many counts of this clonotype. CDR3 sequence (DNA): TGCAGTGCTACGAGGGACTATGGCTACACCTTC. Protein product: CSATRDYGYTF. The chain joins TRBV20-1 to TRBJ1-2; D gene ambiguous. Germline V gene lookup returns CDR1 DFQATT and CDR2 SNEGSKA (reference sequence). Trimming stripped 4 bases from V and 3 bases from J, with 6 bases between. This CDR3 is built from 11 residues.

Turning to this clonotype: Given a much more abundant clone one base away, this may be a read error. This chain connects TRBV7-2 to TRBJ2-5; 14 bases agree with TRBD2. V was pared by 5 bases and J by 13 bases, with 12 bases of the junction left unmatched. Per germline, CDR1 SGHTA and CDR2 FQGNSA. The CDR3 runs to 15 residues. The CDR3 is CASSTTSGGARDMYF. CDR3 coding DNA: TGTGCCAGCAGCACGACTAGCGGGGGGGCCCGCGATATGTACTTC.

Concerning this clonotype itself: The missing conserved phenylalanine or tryptophan at the end of this CDR3 makes a read error likely. The V call is TRBV6-1, the J call TRBJ2-7; 7 bases align to TRBD2. Germline lookup yields CDR1 MNHNS and CDR2 SASEGT. This CDR3 is 13 amino acids long. Trimming at V came to 10 bases and at J to 3 bases, leaving 9 bases not matched to a gene. The CDR3 sequence: CATATGEGYEQYS. The DNA of the CDR3 is TGTGCCACGGCCACGGGGGAGGGCTACGAGCAGTACTCC.

This clonotype appeared many times. The rearrangement uses TRBV3-1 and TRBJ2-7, with 10 bases matching TRBD1. V lost 4 bases to trimming and J lost 4 bases; unmatched junction nucleotides: 4. The germline V gene has CDR1 LGHDT and CDR2 YNNKEL (reference sequence). The CDR3 length is 14 residues. The CDR3 protein is CASSLGTGVYEQYF. CDR3 nucleotide sequence: TGTGCCAGCAGCCTCGGGACAGGGGTTTACGAGCAGTACTTC.

This clonotype has at least ten counts. This chain connects TRBV12-3 or TRBV12-4 to TRBJ1-2; tentative D call: TRBD1 (5 bases). The CDR3 runs to 13 residues. V was clipped by 5 bases and J by 4 bases, with 11 bases between them. CDR3 region: CASSPGTGYGYTF. CDR3 coding DNA: TGTGCCAGCAGTCCGGGGACCGGCTATGGCTACACCTTC.

This clonotype was found a few times. This sequence joins TRBV3-1 and TRBJ2-7; perhaps D is TRBD1 or TRBD2 (5 bases each). Looked up from germline, CDR1 is LGHDT and CDR2 is YNNKEL (reference sequence). Between the trimmed V and J ends, which lost 1 base and 0 bases, there was a span of 19 bases. The CDR3 consists of 18 residues. The CDR3 DNA reads as TGTGCCAGCAGCCAAGCCGCAATTACAGGCCGGGGCTCCTACGAGCAGTACTTC. Encoded protein: CASSQAAITGRGSYEQYF.

The chain employs TRBV6-1 and TRBJ2-7; 8 positions match TRBD2. In germline, CDR1 is MNHNS, CDR2 SASEGT. Trimming at V came to 6 bases and at J to 3 bases, leaving 13 bases not matched to a gene. The CDR3 has 16 amino acids. The CDR3 bases are TGTGCCAGCAGGGGAGGGGGGAGCGGGGGAGGCTACGAGCAGTACTTC. It specifies CASRGGGSGGGYEQYF.

This chain links TRBV9 with TRBJ2-7; 7 nucleotides match TRBD1. V dropped 0 bases and J dropped 3; count of bases not matched to a gene: 3. This CDR3 is built from 14 residues. Germline-derived CDR1 and CDR2 are SGDLS and YYNGEE. Written as DNA, the CDR3 is TGTGCCAGCAGCGTAGGTGCAGGGGGCTACGAGCAGTACTTC. Its translation is CASSVGAGGYEQYF.

This clonotype was detected only a few times. The chain employs TRBV20-1 and TRBJ2-7; D ambiguous. V was pared by 4 bases and J by 2 bases, with 18 bases between. The germline CDR1 and CDR2 sequences are DFQATT and SNEGSKA (reference sequence). The CDR3 loop spans 15 amino acids. This CDR3 is CSATRSAGGTYEQYF. In DNA, the CDR3 is TGCAGTGCTACTCGTTCGGCTGGCGGAACCTACGAGCAGTACTTC.